This T cell receptor beta chain was sequenced during a study of T-cell memory formation after mild COVID-19. Turning to the study itself: Largely donor-specific sequence clusters came from a couple of donors.

General study points: CD8+ contracting clones occupied EMRA, while CD4+ ones occupied mainly CM and EM. In pre-infection memory, a portion of responding clones appeared, which suggested that cross-reactive memory joined.

Trimming removed 7 bases from V and 3 bases from J; junction bases left unmatched: 4. The CDR3 contains 14 residues. Germline loops: CDR1 SNHLY, CDR2 FYNNEI. Each CDR3 protein is one row after TCRdb ran MiXCR on the 5' RACE reads. Of 130,000 to 150,000 distinct CDR3 sequences listed, 15% to 20% were seen once; the top ten hold 2% to 2.5%. A remark on this clonotype: Its cognate antigen is unknown.

Sequences were obtained from PBMCs or a T cell subset sorted from them (not recorded which). The V call is TRBV2, the J call TRBJ1-4, with 8 bases fitting TRBD1. This TCR came from an adult woman who had mild COVID-19 (a few samples of this study predate the infection). Cell type and time point are not known. Here the CDR3 reads CASTRDRPNEKLFF. The CDR3 coding sequence is TGTGCCAGCACCCGGGACAGGCCTAATGAAAAACTGTTTTTT.